This T cell receptor (beta chain) was retrieved from a study of blood T cell repertoires in COVID-19. Unmatched junction bases numbered 8, after V lost 3 bases and J lost 8 bases. The germline gives CDR1 KGHSH, CDR2 LQKENI. The CDR3 sequence is 15 residues long. The method was immunoSEQ multiplex PCR; TCRdb's version includes in-frame clones alone and lacks a portion of them. Of about 310,000 clones listed, around 87% are singletons. The sequenced material came from peripheral blood. The TCR sequence derives from a woman in her 50s who had recovered from COVID-19. The J gene is TRBJ2-1, the V gene TRBV18, with 9 bases identical to TRBD2. CDR3 bases: TGTGCCAGCTCACCTAGTCCCGGGACTAGCCATGAGCAGTTCTTC. Encoded protein: CASSPSPGTSHEQFF.